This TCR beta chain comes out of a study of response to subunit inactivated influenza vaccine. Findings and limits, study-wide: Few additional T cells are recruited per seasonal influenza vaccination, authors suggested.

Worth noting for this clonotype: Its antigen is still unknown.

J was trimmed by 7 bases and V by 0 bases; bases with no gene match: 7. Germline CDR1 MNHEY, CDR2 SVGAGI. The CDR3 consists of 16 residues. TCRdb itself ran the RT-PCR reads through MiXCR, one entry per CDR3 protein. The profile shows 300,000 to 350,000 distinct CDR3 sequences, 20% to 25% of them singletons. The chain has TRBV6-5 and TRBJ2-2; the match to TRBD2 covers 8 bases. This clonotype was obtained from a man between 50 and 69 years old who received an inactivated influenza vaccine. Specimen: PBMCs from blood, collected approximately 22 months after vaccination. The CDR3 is CASSYSGRGGVGELFF. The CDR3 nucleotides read TGTGCCAGCAGTTACTCCGGACGGGGGGGCGTCGGGGAGCTGTTTTTT.